The clone carrying this T cell receptor beta chain was recorded many times. What it binds is not known. It was RNA transcripts that yielded the amplified TCR beta CDR3 regions. Primed by the HTBI set, a first-round RT-PCR was run on the TCR CDR3. TCRdb passed the multiplex PCR reads through MiXCR, listing each CDR3 protein once. This sample yields fewer than 500,000 distinct CDR3 sequences, of which around 13% are seen a single time; less than 20% belongs to the top ten. The data originate from a study of T cells in Graves' hyperthyroidism and ophthalmopathy. Study findings and constraints: Blood also showed most of the thyroid clonotypes that were expanded above 0.001.

V lost 3 bases to trimming and J lost 5 bases; unmatched junction nucleotides: 9. This CDR3 spans 15 amino acids. CDR1 LGHDT and CDR2 YNNKEL come from the germline V gene (reference sequence). The chain employs TRBV3-1 and TRBJ1-1; 7 bases map to TRBD1. The sequence was collected from a woman in her twenties or thirties with Graves' ophthalmopathy. Sequencing was carried out using blood. CDR3 sequence (DNA): TGTGCCAGCAGCCACCATCGACAGGGTGGGACTGAAGCTTTCTTT. This translates into CASSHHRQGGTEAFF.